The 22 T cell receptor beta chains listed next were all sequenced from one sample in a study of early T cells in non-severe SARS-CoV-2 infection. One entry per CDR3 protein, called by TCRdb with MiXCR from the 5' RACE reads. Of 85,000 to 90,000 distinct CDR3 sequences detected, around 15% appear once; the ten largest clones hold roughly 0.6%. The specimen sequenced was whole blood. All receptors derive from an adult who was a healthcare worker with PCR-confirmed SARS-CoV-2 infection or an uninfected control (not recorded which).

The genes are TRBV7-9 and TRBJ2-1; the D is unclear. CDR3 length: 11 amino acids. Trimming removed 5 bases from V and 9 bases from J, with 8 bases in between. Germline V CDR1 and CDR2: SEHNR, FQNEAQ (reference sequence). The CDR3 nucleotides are TGTGCCAGCAGCATCATCACTGAGCAGTTCTTC. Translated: CASSIITEQFF.

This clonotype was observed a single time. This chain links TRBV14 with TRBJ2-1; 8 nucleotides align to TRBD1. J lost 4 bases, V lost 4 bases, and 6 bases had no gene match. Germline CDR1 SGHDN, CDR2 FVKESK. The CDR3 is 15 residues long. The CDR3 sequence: CASSRMNRGYNEQFF. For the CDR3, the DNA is TGTGCCAGCAGCCGGATGAACAGGGGGTACAATGAGCAGTTCTTC.

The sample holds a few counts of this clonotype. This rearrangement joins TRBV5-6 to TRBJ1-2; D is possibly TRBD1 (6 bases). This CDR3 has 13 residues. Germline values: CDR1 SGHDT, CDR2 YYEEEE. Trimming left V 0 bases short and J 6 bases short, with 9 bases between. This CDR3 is CASSLAGVDGYTF. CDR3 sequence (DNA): TGTGCCAGCAGCTTGGCAGGGGTCGATGGCTACACCTTC. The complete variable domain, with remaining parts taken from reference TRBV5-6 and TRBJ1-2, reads DAGVTQSPTHLIKTRGQQVTLRCSPKSGHDTVSWYQQALGQGPQFIFQYYEEEERQRGNFPDRFSGHQFPNYSSELNVNALLLGDSALYLCASSLAGVDGYTFGSGTRLTVV.

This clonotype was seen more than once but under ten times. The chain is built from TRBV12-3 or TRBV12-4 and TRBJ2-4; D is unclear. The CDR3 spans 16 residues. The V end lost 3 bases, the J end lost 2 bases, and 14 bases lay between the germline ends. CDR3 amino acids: CASSLGSEITKNIQYF. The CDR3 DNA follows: TGTGCCAGCAGTTTGGGGTCGGAGATAACCAAAAACATTCAGTACTTC.

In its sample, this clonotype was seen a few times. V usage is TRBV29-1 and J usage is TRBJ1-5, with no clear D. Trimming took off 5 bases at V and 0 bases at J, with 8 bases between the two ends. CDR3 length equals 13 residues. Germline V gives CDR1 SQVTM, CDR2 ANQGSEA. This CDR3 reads CSVKVDSNQPQHF. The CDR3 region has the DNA TGCAGCGTTAAAGTGGATAGCAATCAGCCCCAGCATTTT.

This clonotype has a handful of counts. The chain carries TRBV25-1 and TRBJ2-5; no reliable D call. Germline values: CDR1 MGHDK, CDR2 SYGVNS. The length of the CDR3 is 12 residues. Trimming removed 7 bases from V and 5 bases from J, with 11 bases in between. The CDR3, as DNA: TGTGCCAGCATCGAGACCCTGGAGACCCAGTACTTC. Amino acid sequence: CASIETLETQYF.

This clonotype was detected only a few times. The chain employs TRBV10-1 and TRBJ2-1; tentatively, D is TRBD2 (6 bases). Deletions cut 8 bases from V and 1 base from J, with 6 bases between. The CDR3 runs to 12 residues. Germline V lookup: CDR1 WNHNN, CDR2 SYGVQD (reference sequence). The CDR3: CASGTSYNEQFF. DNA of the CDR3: TGCGCCAGCGGGACTTCCTACAATGAGCAGTTCTTC.

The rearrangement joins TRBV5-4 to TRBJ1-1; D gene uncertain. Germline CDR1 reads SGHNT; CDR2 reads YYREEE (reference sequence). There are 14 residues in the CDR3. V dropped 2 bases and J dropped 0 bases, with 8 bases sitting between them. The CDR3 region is CASSFNSLNTEAFF. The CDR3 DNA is TGTGCCAGCAGCTTTAACAGCTTGAACACTGAAGCTTTCTTT.

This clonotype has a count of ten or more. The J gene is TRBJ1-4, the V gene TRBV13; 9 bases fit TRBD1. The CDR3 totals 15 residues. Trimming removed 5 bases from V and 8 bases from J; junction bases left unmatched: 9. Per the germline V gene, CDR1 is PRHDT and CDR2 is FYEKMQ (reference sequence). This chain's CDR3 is CASSHRGPGQEKLFF. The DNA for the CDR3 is TGTGCCAGCAGCCACAGGGGGCCCGGGCAGGAAAAACTGTTTTTT.

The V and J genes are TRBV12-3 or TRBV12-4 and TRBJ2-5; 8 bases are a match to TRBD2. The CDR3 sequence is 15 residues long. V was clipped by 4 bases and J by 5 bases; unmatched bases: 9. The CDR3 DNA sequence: TGTGCCAGCAGTTCTCGCGGGGGGAATGGGGAGACCCAGTACTTC. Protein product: CASSSRGGNGETQYF.

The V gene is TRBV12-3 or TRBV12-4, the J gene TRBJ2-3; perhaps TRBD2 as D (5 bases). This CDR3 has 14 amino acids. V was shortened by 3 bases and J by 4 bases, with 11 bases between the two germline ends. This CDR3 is CASSFSSLPDTQYF. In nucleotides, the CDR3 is TGTGCCAGCAGTTTTTCTAGCCTGCCAGATACGCAGTATTTT.

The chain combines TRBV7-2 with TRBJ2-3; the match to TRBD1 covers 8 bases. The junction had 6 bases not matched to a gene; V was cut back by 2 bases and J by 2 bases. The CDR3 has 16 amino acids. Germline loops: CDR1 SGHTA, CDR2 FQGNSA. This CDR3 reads CASSLQGARITDTQYF. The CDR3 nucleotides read TGTGCCAGCAGCTTACAGGGGGCGAGGATCACAGATACGCAGTATTTT. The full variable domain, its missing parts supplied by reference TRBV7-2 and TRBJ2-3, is GAGVSQSPSNKVTEKGKDVELRCDPISGHTALYWYRQSLGQGLEFLIYFQGNSAPDKSGLPSDRFSAERTGGSVSTLTIQRTQQEDSAVYLCASSLQGARITDTQYFGPGTRLTVL.

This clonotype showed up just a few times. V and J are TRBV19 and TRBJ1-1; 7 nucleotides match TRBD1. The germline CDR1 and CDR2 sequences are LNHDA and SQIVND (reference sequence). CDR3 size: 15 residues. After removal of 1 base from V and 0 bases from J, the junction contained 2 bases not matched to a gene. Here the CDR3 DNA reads TGTGCCAGTAGTATAGGACAGGGAGTGAACACTGAAGCTTTCTTT. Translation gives CASSIGQGVNTEAFF.

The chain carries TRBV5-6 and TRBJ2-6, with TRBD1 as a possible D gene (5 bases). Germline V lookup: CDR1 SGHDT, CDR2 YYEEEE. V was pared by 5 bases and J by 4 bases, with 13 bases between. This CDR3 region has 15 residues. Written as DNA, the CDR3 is TGTGCCAGCAGGCGCAGGGTGTCGGGGGCCAACGTCCTGACTTTC. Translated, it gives CASRRRVSGANVLTF.

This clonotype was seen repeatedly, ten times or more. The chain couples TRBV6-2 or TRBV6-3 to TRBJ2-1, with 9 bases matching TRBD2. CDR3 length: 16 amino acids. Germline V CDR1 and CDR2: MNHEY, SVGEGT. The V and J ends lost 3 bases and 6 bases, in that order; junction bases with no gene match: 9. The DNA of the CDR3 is TGTGCCAGCAGTTATGGATCCAGCGGGGGGTTCAATGAGCAGTTCTTC. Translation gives CASSYGSSGGFNEQFF.

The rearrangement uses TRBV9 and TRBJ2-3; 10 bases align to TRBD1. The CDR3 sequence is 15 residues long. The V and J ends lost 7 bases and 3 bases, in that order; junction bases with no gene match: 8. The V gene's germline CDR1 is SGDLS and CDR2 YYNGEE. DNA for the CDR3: TGTGCCAGCGGACCGGGACAGGGGTTTACAGATACGCAGTATTTT. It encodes CASGPGQGFTDTQYF.

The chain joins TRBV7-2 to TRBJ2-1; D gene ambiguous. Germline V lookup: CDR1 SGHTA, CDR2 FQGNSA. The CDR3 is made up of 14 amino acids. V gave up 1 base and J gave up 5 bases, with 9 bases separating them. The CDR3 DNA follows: TGTGCCAGCAGCTTAGAATGGGCCAACAATGAGCAGTTCTTC. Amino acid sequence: CASSLEWANNEQFF.

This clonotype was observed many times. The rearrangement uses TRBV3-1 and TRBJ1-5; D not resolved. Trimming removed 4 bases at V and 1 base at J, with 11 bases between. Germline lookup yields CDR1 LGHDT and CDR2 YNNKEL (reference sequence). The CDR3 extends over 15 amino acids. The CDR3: CASSPTPGSNQPQHF. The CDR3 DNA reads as TGTGCCAGCAGCCCGACCCCCGGGAGCAATCAGCCCCAGCATTTT.

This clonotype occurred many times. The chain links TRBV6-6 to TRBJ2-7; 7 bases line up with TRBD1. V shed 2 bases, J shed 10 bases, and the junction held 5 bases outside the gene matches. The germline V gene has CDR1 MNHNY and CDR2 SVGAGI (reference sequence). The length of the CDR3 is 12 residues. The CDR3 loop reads CASSYAGTDQYV. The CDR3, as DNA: TGTGCCAGCAGTTACGCCGGGACAGATCAGTACGTC.

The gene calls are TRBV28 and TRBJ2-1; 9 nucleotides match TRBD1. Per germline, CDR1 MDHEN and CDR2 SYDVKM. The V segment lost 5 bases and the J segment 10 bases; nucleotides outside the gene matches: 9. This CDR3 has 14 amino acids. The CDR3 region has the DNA TGTGCCAGCAGTCCCGGGACAGGGTCAGGGGAGCAGTTCTTC. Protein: CASSPGTGSGEQFF.

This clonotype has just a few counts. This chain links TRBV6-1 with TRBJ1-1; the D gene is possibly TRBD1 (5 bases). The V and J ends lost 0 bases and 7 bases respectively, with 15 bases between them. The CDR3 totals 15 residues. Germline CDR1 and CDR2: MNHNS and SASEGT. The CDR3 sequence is CASSEAGTQAREAFF. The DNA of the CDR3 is TGTGCCAGCAGTGAAGCGGGGACGCAGGCCCGTGAAGCTTTCTTT.

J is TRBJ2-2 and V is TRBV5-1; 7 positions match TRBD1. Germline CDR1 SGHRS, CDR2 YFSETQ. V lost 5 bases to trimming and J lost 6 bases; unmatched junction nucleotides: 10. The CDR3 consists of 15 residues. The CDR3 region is CASSFDRDCSGELFF. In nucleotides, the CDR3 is TGCGCCAGCAGTTTCGACAGGGATTGCTCCGGGGAGCTGTTTTTT.